A single sample is the source of the 22 T cell receptor beta chains below, sequenced in a study of regulatory T cells in long-lasting Graves disease. The time point here: newly diagnosed GD, antithyroid drugs for less than 3 months. The authors made the TCR library using RNA they extracted from PBMCs. Arm-PCR with iRepertoire HTBI primers amplified the CDR3 regions for these TCR beta libraries. MiXCR was run by TCRdb on the multiplex PCR reads, yielding one entry per CDR3 protein. Among some 600,000 distinct CDR3 sequences listed, 15% to 20% were seen once. The sample was also linked to a second study, of T cells in Graves' hyperthyroidism and ophthalmopathy.

The specimen was peripheral blood mononuclear cells (PBMCs), collected at new diagnosis, from a patient treated with antithyroid drugs. These TCRs come from a man aged 18 to 29 with Graves disease.

The rearrangement uses TRBV6-1 and TRBJ2-2, with TRBD2 matching over 13 bases. V dropped 6 bases and J dropped 7; count of bases not matched to a gene: 8. The CDR3 runs to 16 residues. Germline lookup yields CDR1 MNHNS and CDR2 SASEGT. The CDR3 coding sequence is TGTGCCAGCAGACTAGCGGGAGGGCCCTTGGGCGGGGAGCTGTTTTTT. Protein sequence: CASRLAGGPLGGELFF.

This clonotype appeared a few times. The chain couples TRBV28 to TRBJ2-1; D gene unclear. CDR1 is MDHEN, CDR2 SYDVKM, per germline. The V end lost 6 bases, the J end lost 0 bases, and 18 bases lay between the germline ends. The CDR3 has 17 amino acids. This CDR3 reads CASRRLPGLSSYNEQFF. Here the CDR3 DNA reads TGTGCCAGCAGGAGACTTCCGGGTCTGAGCTCCTACAATGAGCAGTTCTTC.

The chain uses TRBV4-2 and TRBJ2-3; D remains ambiguous. The CDR3 consists of 16 residues. The germline V gene has CDR1 LGHNA and CDR2 YNFKEQ. Trimming removed 1 base at V and 2 bases at J, with 13 bases between. The CDR3 loop is CASSQVDPRLTDTQYF. In nucleotides, the CDR3 is TGTGCCAGCAGCCAAGTCGACCCACGACTCACAGATACGCAGTATTTT.

CDR3 region: CASAQGASQPQHF. The CDR3 DNA reads as TGTGCCAGTGCACAGGGGGCAAGTCAGCCCCAGCATTTT. This sequence joins TRBV19 and TRBJ1-5; 9 nucleotides line up with TRBD1. The germline V gene has CDR1 LNHDA and CDR2 SQIVND (reference sequence). The CDR3 is 13 residues long. V was pared by 8 bases and J by 6 bases, with 5 bases of the junction left unmatched.

There are many counts of this clonotype. At one boundary the junction diverges from the germline segment, which might be a read error. The V call is TRBV5-1, the J call TRBJ2-3; 7 bases map to TRBD2. CDR3 length equals 14 residues. CDR1 is SGHRS, CDR2 YFSETQ, per germline. The CDR3 coding sequence is TGTGCCAGCAGCTTAGCGGGTGGCACAGATACGCAGTATTTT. Its translation: CASSLAGGTDTQYF.

This clonotype was detected ten times or more. J is TRBJ1-2 and V is TRBV6-1; D gene unclear. The V and J ends lost 4 bases and 2 bases respectively, with 8 bases between them. The CDR3 length is 13 residues. CDR1 and CDR2 (germline): MNHNS, SASEGT. The CDR3, as DNA: TGTGCCAGCAGTGTTCGACCGAACTATGGCTACACCTTC. Its translation: CASSVRPNYGYTF.

As for this clonotype: This probably arose from a read error, given a far larger clone one base away. The chain has TRBV6-1 and TRBJ2-1, with a possible D match to TRBD1 (6 bases). Germline CDR1 MNHNS, CDR2 SASEGT. CDR3 length: 18 amino acids. CDR3 amino acids: CAISEWGRELRPYNGQFF. The CDR3 bases are TGTGCCATCAGTGAGTGGGGGCGCGAACTACGGCCCTACAATGGGCAGTTCTTC.

This clonotype was observed at least ten times. J is TRBJ2-7 and V is TRBV4-1; the D gene is possibly TRBD2 (6 bases). Trimming took 4 bases from V and 4 from J, leaving 17 bases between them. Per germline, CDR1 MGHRA and CDR2 YSYEKL. The CDR3 has 15 amino acids. CDR3 DNA sequence: TGCGCCAGCAGCCTTTACGGGGGAGGCTCTTACGAGCAGTACTTC. Encoded protein: CASSLYGGGSYEQYF.

Ten or more counts support this clonotype. The gene calls are TRBV5-1 and TRBJ2-7; no clear D. With 0 bases removed from V and 3 bases from J, the gap between germline ends came to 10 bases. Germline CDR1 and CDR2: SGHRS and YFSETQ. The CDR3 extends over 14 amino acids. The CDR3 DNA reads as TGCGCCAGCAGCTTGGGGGTTCGGAACTACGAGCAGTACTTC. Amino acids: CASSLGVRNYEQYF.

This clonotype was detected only a few times. The chain combines TRBV13 with TRBJ1-4; no definite D call. The CDR3 consists of 20 residues. Per the germline V gene, CDR1 is PRHDT and CDR2 is FYEKMQ (reference sequence). The V end was cut by 7 bases, the J end by 0 bases, with 27 bases between. In DNA form, the CDR3 reads TGTGCCAGCAAAATCTCTATGTATAGAGGGTCACCTGCAACTAATGAAAAACTGTTTTTT. Its protein product is CASKISMYRGSPATNEKLFF.

The V and J genes are TRBV20-1 and TRBJ1-5; no clear D gene. Trimming took off 0 bases at V and 4 bases at J, with 10 bases between the two ends. Germline CDR1 DFQATT, CDR2 SNEGSKA (reference sequence). This CDR3 comprises 14 residues. CDR3 nucleotides: TGCAGTGCTAGAGATACAGCCAGAAATCAGCCCCAGCATTTT. Protein product: CSARDTARNQPQHF.

This clonotype has ten or more counts. The CDR3 loop is CASSSRVLVRLRSYEQYF. CDR3 DNA sequence: TGTGCCAGCAGTTCCCGGGTATTAGTAAGGTTAAGATCCTACGAGCAGTACTTC. The chain uses TRBV27 and TRBJ2-7, with D hard to call. The CDR3 is 18 residues long. Deletions cut 4 bases from V and 1 base from J, with 23 bases between. Germline CDR1 MNHEY, CDR2 SMNVEV (reference sequence).

This chain's CDR3 is CASSLEPDTQYF. DNA for the CDR3: TGTGCCAGCAGCTTAGAACCCGATACGCAGTATTTT. J is TRBJ2-3 and V is TRBV13; D gene uncertain. This CDR3 has 12 residues. Germline loops: CDR1 PRHDT, CDR2 FYEKMQ (reference sequence). The ends were cut back, 1 base at V and 6 bases at J, with 5 bases in the middle.

The rearrangement uses TRBV19 and TRBJ2-1; D is unresolved. The CDR3 has 15 residues. Trimming took off 1 base at V and 0 bases at J, with 7 bases between the two ends. Germline CDR1 LNHDA, CDR2 SQIVND (reference sequence). In DNA form, the CDR3 reads TGTGCCAGTAGTATAGGGTTCTCCTCCTACAATGAGCAGTTCTTC. Its translation: CASSIGFSSYNEQFF.

This chain connects TRBV7-2 to TRBJ2-4; unclear D gene. The V and J ends lost 0 bases and 1 base respectively, with 10 bases between them. CDR3 length equals 16 residues. Germline CDR1 SGHTA, CDR2 FQGNSA. The CDR3 DNA reads TGTGCCAGCAGCTTAGCAGCTTCCTTGGCCAAAAACATTCAGTACTTC. Translated, it gives CASSLAASLAKNIQYF.

This clonotype came up many times. The gene calls are TRBV7-9 and TRBJ2-1; 8 bases are a match to TRBD2. The germline CDR1 and CDR2 sequences are SEHNR and FQNEAQ (reference sequence). The trim removed 5 bases at V and 8 bases at J, leaving 5 bases unmatched. The length of the CDR3 is 13 residues. The CDR3 DNA is TGTGCCAGCAGCCCGGGGGGGTACGATGAGCAGTTCTTC. Translation: CASSPGGYDEQFF.

This clonotype came up a few times. The chain uses TRBV7-8 and TRBJ1-1; TRBD1 might be the D (5 bases). CDR3 length: 14 amino acids. Germline V lookup: CDR1 SGHVS, CDR2 FQNEAQ. V was clipped by 5 bases and J by 5 bases, with 15 bases between them. The CDR3 DNA reads TGTGCCAGCAGCCGACTCAGGGCGGGAACTGAAGCTTTCTTT. This codes for CASSRLRAGTEAFF.

At least ten counts were recorded for this clonotype. The genes are TRBV30 and TRBJ2-7, with D possibly matching TRBD1 (7 bases). CDR1 and CDR2 (germline): GTSNPN, SVGIG (reference sequence). The V end was cut by 0 bases, the J end by 4 bases, with 13 bases between. This CDR3 has 14 residues. This CDR3 reads CAWSVGGQSYEQYF. CDR3 in DNA: TGTGCCTGGAGTGTGGGGGGACAGTCTTACGAGCAGTACTTC.

The rearrangement joins TRBV20-1 to TRBJ2-7; no firm D call. The V gene lost 5 bases and the J gene lost 0 bases, with 8 bases spanning the gap. The germline V gene encodes CDR1 DFQATT and CDR2 SNEGSKA (reference sequence). The CDR3 is 12 amino acids. CDR3 sequence reads: CSAQASSYEQYF. CDR3 coding DNA: TGCAGTGCTCAAGCCAGCTCCTACGAGCAGTACTTC.

This clonotype has just a few counts. J is TRBJ2-1 and V is TRBV3-1; 10 positions agree with TRBD2. This CDR3 spans 16 amino acids. Trimming took 0 bases from V and 7 from J; bases not matched to a gene: 6. Germline loops: CDR1 LGHDT, CDR2 YNNKEL (reference sequence). The CDR3 reads CASSQELIAGGNEQFF. In DNA form, the CDR3 reads TGTGCCAGCAGCCAAGAACTTATAGCGGGAGGAAATGAGCAGTTCTTC.

The rearrangement links TRBV19 to TRBJ2-7; D may be TRBD2 (6 bases). V shed 3 bases and J shed 6 bases, with 18 bases lying between them. This CDR3 contains 15 residues. Germline values: CDR1 LNHDA, CDR2 SQIVND (reference sequence). CDR3 loop: CASSISAGLSAEQYF. The CDR3 DNA follows: TGTGCCAGTAGTATTTCCGCGGGACTTTCCGCCGAGCAGTACTTC.

There are a few counts of this clonotype. The chain couples TRBV20-1 to TRBJ1-1, with no clear D. This CDR3 comprises 12 residues. Trimming stripped 4 bases from V and 3 bases from J, with 9 bases between. Germline assignment: CDR1 DFQATT and CDR2 SNEGSKA (reference sequence). This CDR3 reads CSAMAQHTEAFF. The CDR3 coding sequence is TGCAGTGCTATGGCACAGCACACTGAAGCTTTCTTT.